Following are 8 T cell receptor beta chains from one sample sequenced in a study of T cells in Graves' hyperthyroidism and ophthalmopathy. It was RNA transcripts that yielded the amplified TCR beta CDR3 regions. The HTBI primer set drove a first-round RT-PCR of the TCR CDR3. Each CDR3 protein gets one entry after TCRdb re-called the multiplex PCR reads with MiXCR. Of about 560,000 distinct CDR3 sequences listed, 16% are singletons. The sample comprised blood. The source of these receptors is a woman between 18 and 30 years old with Graves' hyperthyroidism.

This clonotype has ten or more counts. The chain joins TRBV5-5 to TRBJ2-3; either TRBD1 or TRBD2 may supply D (5 bases each). The V end lost 1 base, the J end lost 10 bases, and 10 bases lay between the germline ends. Germline V lookup: CDR1 SGHKS, CDR2 YYEKEE (reference sequence). This CDR3 is 12 amino acids long. CDR3 nucleotides: TGTGCCAGCAGCTTGACTCAGGGAGCGCAGTATTTT. Amino acid sequence: CASSLTQGAQYF.

This clonotype appeared a few times. One end of the junction fails to match germline, which may point to a read error. The gene calls are TRBV7-7 and TRBJ2-1; 14 positions match TRBD2. The germline V gene encodes CDR1 SSHAT and CDR2 FNYEAQ (reference sequence). The CDR3 length is 22 residues. This CDR3 is CASSLESRSRLAGGPGHNEQFF. The CDR3 DNA follows: TGTGCTAGCAGCTTAGAGTCTAGGTCCCGACTAGCGGGGGGGCCCGGCCACAATGAGCAGTTCTTC.

This clonotype was seen a few times. The genes are TRBV7-9 and TRBJ1-5; D ambiguous. The length of the CDR3 is 14 residues. The V gene's germline CDR1 is SEHNR and CDR2 FQNEAQ (reference sequence). The V gene lost 3 bases and the J gene lost 1 base, with 7 bases spanning the gap. CDR3 in amino acids: CASSFSGSNQPQHF. In nucleotides, the CDR3 is TGTGCCAGCAGCTTTTCAGGCAGCAATCAGCCCCAGCATTTT.

This clonotype was detected only a few times. This chain connects TRBV18 to TRBJ1-4; 8 bases match TRBD1. With 3 bases clipped from V and 5 bases from J, the junction kept 5 bases outside the gene matches. This CDR3 has 15 amino acids. CDR1 KGHSH and CDR2 LQKENI come from the germline V gene. DNA of the CDR3: TGTGCCAGCTCACCTCTGGACAGGGAAAATGAAAAACTGTTTTTT. Amino acids: CASSPLDRENEKLFF. Supplemented by reference TRBV18 and TRBJ1-4, the full variable domain reads NAGVMQNPRHLVRRRGQEARLRCSPMKGHSHVYWYRQLPEEGLKFMVYLQKENIIDESGMPKERFSAEFPKEGPSILRIQQVVRGDSAAYFCASSPLDRENEKLFFGSGTQLSVL.

This chain uses TRBV29-1 with TRBJ1-1; D ambiguous. This CDR3 spans 14 amino acids. The V end lost 5 bases, the J end lost 3 bases, and 16 bases lay between the germline ends. The germline V gene has CDR1 SQVTM and CDR2 ANQGSEA. As DNA, the CDR3 is TGCAGCGTTACGGGTCTGGGTCGTTACACTGAAGCTTTCTTT. Amino acid sequence: CSVTGLGRYTEAFF.

This clonotype was found a few times. The chain is built from TRBV7-2 and TRBJ2-3; 13 nucleotides line up with TRBD2. J gave up 6 bases and V 5 bases, and 11 bases lay outside the gene matches. Germline CDR1 and CDR2: SGHTA and FQGNSA. The CDR3 runs 17 residues. In DNA, the CDR3 is TGTGCCAGCAGCCCCCAACTAGCGGGAGGGCCGGGGGATACGCAGTATTTT. It yields the protein CASSPQLAGGPGDTQYF.

The chain uses TRBV10-3 and TRBJ2-5, with 8 bases that match TRBD2. V lost 4 bases to trimming and J lost 5 bases; unmatched junction nucleotides: 6. This CDR3 is 14 amino acids long. The germline V gene has CDR1 ENHRY and CDR2 SYGVKD. The DNA for the CDR3 is TGTGCCATCAGTGTCGGGGGGGCTGTGGAGACCCAGTACTTC. Translating it yields CAISVGGAVETQYF.

This clonotype was counted many times. The rearrangement links TRBV20-1 to TRBJ2-1; D is perhaps TRBD1 (6 bases). Germline V gives CDR1 DFQATT, CDR2 SNEGSKA (reference sequence). Between the trimmed V and J ends, which lost 6 bases and 3 bases, there was a span of 15 bases. The CDR3 is 14 residues long. CDR3 region: CSAPRDNRYNEQFF. The DNA of the CDR3 is TGCAGTGCCCCCCGGGACAACCGCTACAATGAGCAGTTCTTC.